These 5 T cell receptor beta chains were all obtained from the same sample, sequenced in a study of shared clonotypes between healthy human individuals. The assay was immunoSEQ multiplex PCR, and TCRdb's table has in-frame clones only and misses some. The table includes about 2,500,000 clones, over 85% detected once. The sequencing sample was made of naive CD4+ T cells sorted from blood. Subset of the sample: CD45RA+ positively selected. All receptors derive from a man aged 18 to 29 in good health.

This clone was observed a few times. The same CDR3 arises from other DNA sequences in this sample as well. V is TRBV28 and J is TRBJ1-5; 9 nucleotides line up with TRBD1. The CDR3 contains 14 residues. With 6 bases clipped from V and 2 bases from J, the junction kept 2 bases outside the gene matches. Germline V gene sequence: CDR1 MDHEN, CDR2 SYDVKM. CDR3 region: CASSRTGGNQPQHF. DNA of the CDR3: TGTGCCAGCAGCCGGACAGGGGGCAATCAGCCCCAGCATTTT.

The J gene is TRBJ2-2, the V gene TRBV6-1, with TRBD2 as a possible D gene (5 bases). Trimming removed 4 bases from V and 1 base from J, with 7 bases in between. Looked up from germline, CDR1 is MNHNS and CDR2 is SASEGT. CDR3 size: 14 residues. CDR3 sequence (DNA): TGTGCCAGCAGTGTAGGACTGAACACCGGGGAGCTGTTTTTT. Its translation: CASSVGLNTGELFF.

The chain uses TRBV30 and TRBJ1-1; maybe TRBD1 (5 bases). In germline, CDR1 is GTSNPN, CDR2 SVGIG (reference sequence). The CDR3 sequence is 14 residues long. V lost 2 bases and J 1 base, leaving 11 bases between the germline ends. In DNA form, the CDR3 reads TGTGCCTGGAGTCCGGGACGGAAGAACACTGAAGCTTTCTTT. Translating gives CAWSPGRKNTEAFF.

The chain recombines TRBV4-1 with TRBJ1-1; 10 bases agree with TRBD1. CDR3 length: 14 amino acids. Germline CDR1 is MGHRA and CDR2 is YSYEKL. V was clipped by 4 bases and J by 5 bases; unmatched bases: 4. Written as DNA, the CDR3 is TGCGCCAGCAGCCGACAGGGGGCGCTGACTGAAGCTTTCTTT. The encoded protein is CASSRQGALTEAFF.

This clone was counted a few times. The same CDR3 can be traced to other DNA sequences in this sample. The J gene is TRBJ1-6, the V gene TRBV19; tentative D call: TRBD1 (5 bases). The germline V gene encodes CDR1 LNHDA and CDR2 SQIVND (reference sequence). Trimming took off 1 base at V and 7 bases at J, with 8 bases between the two ends. There are 14 residues in the CDR3. CDR3 protein: CASSIVGGNSPLHF. CDR3 nucleotides: TGTGCCAGTAGTATAGTTGGGGGAAATTCACCCCTCCACTTT.